This TCR beta chain was recovered during a study of shared clonotypes between healthy human individuals. Naive CD8 isolation took CD45RO-negative cells positively selected for CCR7 and excluded terminally differentiated effector memory CD45RA+ cells. Germline CDR1 and CDR2: SGHNT and YYREEE (reference sequence). After removal of 0 bases from V and 7 bases from J, the junction contained 8 bases not matched to a gene. This CDR3 is 15 amino acids long. Sorted-subset replicate PCR reactions contained approximately 190 ng DNA, corresponding to some 29,000 T cell genomes. The data were produced by immunoSEQ multiplex PCR, yet TCRdb's version contains in-frame clones alone and is incomplete. This table holds about 2 million clones, roughly 95% found once.

Sequenced input: naive CD8+ T cells sorted from blood. The V gene is TRBV5-4, the J gene TRBJ1-2; 8 bases align to TRBD1. This receptor was identified in a young man in good health. This CDR3 reads CASSLGQGAIRGYTF. For the CDR3, the DNA is TGTGCCAGCAGCTTGGGTCAGGGGGCTATTCGTGGCTACACCTTC.